This T cell receptor beta chain was captured in a study of cytotoxic CD8 clonotypes in ibrutinib-treated CLL. Study summary: Partial response occurred in roughly 25 patients and complete response in 2; at median about 6 years, approximately 14 remained remitted and roughly 12 progressed. Study-wide results and caveats: Sampling times (in sustained-remission versus progressing patients) were not the same. Treatment left the uncommon public clonotypes either contracted or stable in frequency. Clonality went higher at ibrutinib response and then dropped back toward baseline at progression.

The protocol was immunoSEQ multiplex PCR, while the TCRdb copy is restricted to in-frame clones and leaves out a portion. Of roughly 130,000 clones detected, approximately 80% appear once; the ten largest clones hold around 13%. With regard to this clone: The antigen is unknown.

The V and J ends lost 4 bases and 9 bases, in that order; junction bases with no gene match: 3. CDR3 length equals 14 residues. Germline assignment: CDR1 ENHRY and CDR2 SYGVKD. This chain joins TRBV10-3 and TRBJ2-1; 13 bases line up with TRBD2. The material was PBMCs, obtained after 12 months of ibrutinib treatment. The sequence was obtained from a human donor with chronic lymphocytic leukemia. The CDR3 sequence is CAISGRLAGGEQFF. The CDR3 nucleotides read TGTGCCATCAGTGGTAGACTAGCGGGAGGTGAGCAGTTCTTC.